Presented here are 10 T cell receptor beta chains from one specimen sequenced in a study of blood T cell repertoires in COVID-19. The table came from immunoSEQ multiplex PCR; TCRdb's copy has only in-frame clones and leaves some out. The sample carries 76,000 or so clones, about 90% recorded once. Sequencing was performed on peripheral blood. Receptor source: a human donor in a cohort sampled during active COVID-19.

This clone occurred once. V and J are TRBV2 and TRBJ1-1, with a tentative D call TRBD1 (6 bases). The germline V gene encodes CDR1 SNHLY and CDR2 FYNNEI. The CDR3 loop spans 14 amino acids. Trimming removed 4 bases at V and 3 bases at J, with 12 bases between. The CDR3 DNA reads TGTGCCAGCAGTGTCCAAAGGGGGTACACTGAAGCTTTCTTT. Amino acids: CASSVQRGYTEAFF.

Notes on this clone: Its ends do not fully match the called genes, so a read error is possible. The J gene is TRBJ2-2, the V gene TRBV7-3, with 7 bases fitting TRBD1. This CDR3 is built from 14 residues. Per germline, CDR1 SGHTA and CDR2 FQGTGA. CDR3 bases: TGTGCCAGCAGCATCGGGACAGTACACCGGGGAGCTGTTTTT. It is translated as CASSIGTVHRGAVF.

The chain couples TRBV7-6 to TRBJ2-2; 12 nucleotides align to TRBD1. Germline assignment: CDR1 SGHVS and CDR2 FNYEAQ. V was clipped by 2 bases and J by 7 bases; unmatched bases: 5. The CDR3 contains 16 residues. CDR3 nucleotides: TGTGCCAGCAGCTTACCGGGACAGGGGGCGGTCGGGGAGCTGTTTTTT. Its translation: CASSLPGQGAVGELFF. Drawing the rest from reference TRBV7-6 and TRBJ2-2, the complete variable domain is GAGVSQSPRYKVTKRGQDVALRCDPISGHVSLYWYRQALGQGPEFLTYFNYEAQQDKSGLPNDRFSAERPEGSISTLTIQRTEQRDSAMYRCASSLPGQGAVGELFFGEGSRLTVL.

The chain has TRBV7-9 and TRBJ1-1; D possibly corresponds to TRBD1 (6 bases). The ends were cut back, 5 bases at V and 6 bases at J, with 16 bases in the middle. CDR1 and CDR2 (germline): SEHNR, FQNEAQ (reference sequence). The CDR3 covers 14 residues. The CDR3 DNA follows: TGTGCCAGCAGCGACGTTGGATCAGGGGCTGAAGCTTTCTTT. This sequence encodes CASSDVGSGAEAFF.

This clone has only one observation. In DNA, the CDR3 is TGTGCCAGCAGGGTCGCGGACGGGAGTGAAAAACTGTTTTTT. Translating it yields CASRVADGSEKLFF. The chain combines TRBV6-5 with TRBJ1-4; D uncertain. Germline V gives CDR1 MNHEY, CDR2 SVGAGI. The CDR3 contains 14 residues. Trimming removed 6 bases at V and 7 bases at J, with 15 bases between.

This rearrangement joins TRBV25-1 to TRBJ2-5; TRBD2 aligns across 10 bases. Germline CDR1 and CDR2: MGHDK and SYGVNS. The CDR3 is 16 amino acids. V was clipped by 2 bases and J by 1 base; unmatched bases: 4. Here the CDR3 reads CASSEGSGGFQETQYF. The CDR3 bases are TGTGCCAGCAGTGAAGGTAGCGGGGGGTTCCAAGAGACCCAGTACTTC.

J is TRBJ1-5 and V is TRBV2, with a weak D call TRBD1 (5 bases). Germline values: CDR1 SNHLY, CDR2 FYNNEI. CDR3 length: 14 amino acids. V was trimmed by 4 bases and J by 3 bases, leaving 10 bases between them. CDR3 sequence (DNA): TGTGCCAGCAGTGCTGGGGACTCCAATCAGCCCCAGCATTTT. Protein sequence: CASSAGDSNQPQHF.

For this clone: Mismatch with germline at one junction end may stem from a read error. V usage is TRBV7-7 and J usage is TRBJ2-5; a possible D gene is TRBD1 (5 bases). The CDR3 is 13 amino acids. Germline loops: CDR1 SSHAT, CDR2 FNYEAQ (reference sequence). Written as DNA, the CDR3 is TGTGCTAGCAGCACGACAGTCCAAGAGACCCAGTACTTC. It is translated as CASSTTVQETQYF.

This chain connects TRBV7-2 to TRBJ2-7, with D maybe TRBD1 (5 bases). Germline V lookup: CDR1 SGHTA, CDR2 FQGNSA. The length of the CDR3 is 15 residues. Trimming cost V 4 bases and J 3 bases, with 16 bases left between them. For the CDR3, the DNA is TGTGCCAGCAGCTCCTTGGACGTCGGACACTACGAGCAGTACTTC. It yields the protein CASSSLDVGHYEQYF.

This sequence joins TRBV5-1 and TRBJ2-1, with D possibly TRBD2 on 7 matching bases. CDR3 length: 14 residues. The germline CDR1 and CDR2 sequences are SGHRS and YFSETQ. V shed 4 bases and J shed 3 bases, with 11 bases lying between them. The CDR3 is CASSRGGIYNEQFF. In DNA, the CDR3 is TGCGCCAGCAGCAGGGGGGGAATCTACAATGAGCAGTTCTTC.